A selection of T cell receptor beta chains follows, all from one sample in a study of T cell responses to AZD1222 COVID-19 vaccine. Profiled with immunoSEQ multiplex PCR; TCRdb holds only in-frame clones, not every one. The profile shows about 150,000 clones, 90% to 95% of them singletons. The specimen was peripheral blood, collected 28 days after the second AZD1222 dose. The receptors were gathered from an adult who received the AZD1222 COVID-19 vaccine. CDR3s include the opening cysteine and the closing phenylalanine or tryptophan. A D gene is named only where the DNA matches it firmly. The size field is filled for only some rows; it gives once, few, many or a size class.

size: .; J: TRBJ2-7; D: TRBD2; V: TRBV30; DNA: TGTGCCTGGAGTGTCGGGGGGGTCGTTTACGAGCAGTACTTC; CDR3: CAWSVGGVVYEQYF
size: .; J: TRBJ1-3; D: .; V: TRBV30; DNA: TGTGCCTGGCTCTGGGGCTCTGGAAACACCATATATTTT; CDR3: CAWLWGSGNTIYF
size: .; J: TRBJ1-5; D: .; V: TRBV12-3/TRBV12-4; DNA: TGTGCCAGCAGCTTTGTCAGGGATCAGCCCCAGCATTTT; CDR3: CASSFVRDQPQHF
size: few; J: TRBJ2-7; D: TRBD1; V: TRBV4-2; DNA: TGTGCCAGCAGGCAGGGACAGGGGGGCTACGAGCAGTACTTC; CDR3: CASRQGQGGYEQYF
size: .; J: TRBJ2-3; D: TRBD2; V: TRBV5-6; DNA: TGTGCCAGCAGCTTAAGCGGGGGGGCCTGGTGGACGCAGTATTTT; CDR3: CASSLSGGAWWTQYF
size: .; J: TRBJ1-5; D: .; V: TRBV7-9; DNA: TGTGCCAGCAGCTTAGAGAATCAGCCCCAGCATTTT; CDR3: CASSLENQPQHF
size: .; J: TRBJ2-7; D: TRBD2; V: TRBV6-2/TRBV6-3; DNA: TGTGCCAGCAGTCAAGGACTAGCGGTTACCTACGAGCAGTACTTC; CDR3: CASSQGLAVTYEQYF
size: .; J: TRBJ2-4; D: TRBD2; V: TRBV27; DNA: TGTGCCAGCAGCCGACTAGCGGGTCACAAAAACATTCAGTACTTC; CDR3: CASSRLAGHKNIQYF
size: once; J: TRBJ1-6; D: .; V: TRBV7-6; DNA: TGTGCCAGCAGCTTGGGGTATAATTCACCCCTCCACTTT; CDR3: CASSLGYNSPLHF
size: .; J: TRBJ1-2; D: TRBD1; V: TRBV7-9; DNA: TGTGCCAGCAGCTCGCCCCCCGGGACAGACAATAACTATGGCTACACCTTC; CDR3: CASSSPPGTDNNYGYTF
size: .; J: TRBJ1-2; D: TRBD1; V: TRBV6-5; DNA: TGTGCCAGCAGAGCCCACGGGACAGGGGTATACTACACCTTC; CDR3: CASRAHGTGVYYTF
size: .; J: TRBJ2-1; D: TRBD2; V: TRBV27; DNA: TGTGCCAGCAGCCGGGAGGGAGAATACAATGAGCAGTTCTTC; CDR3: CASSREGEYNEQFF
size: .; J: TRBJ2-7; D: .; V: TRBV7-8; DNA: TGTGCCAGCAGCCCCCGGGACGACGGCTCCTACGAGCAGTACTTC; CDR3: CASSPRDDGSYEQYF
size: .; J: TRBJ1-1; D: .; V: TRBV10-3; DNA: TGTGCCATCAGTGAGTCACAGAGTGACGCTGAAGCTTTCTTT; CDR3: CAISESQSDAEAFF
size: .; J: TRBJ1-1; D: .; V: TRBV6-5; DNA: TGTGCCAGCGTTGGAGGGGCAGTAAAGACTGAAGCTTTCTTT; CDR3: CASVGGAVKTEAFF
size: .; J: TRBJ1-1; D: .; V: TRBV9; DNA: TGTGCCAGCAGCGTAGCATCAACCACTGAAGCTTTCTTT; CDR3: CASSVASTTEAFF
size: .; J: TRBJ1-1; D: .; V: TRBV7-8; DNA: TGTGCCAGCAGCTTCCGACCCCCCGCTGCTTTCTTT; CDR3: CASSFRPPAAFF
size: .; J: TRBJ2-7; D: TRBD1; V: TRBV30; DNA: TGTGCCTGGAGTGCCGGGACAGGGGCCTACGAGCAGTACTTC; CDR3: CAWSAGTGAYEQYF